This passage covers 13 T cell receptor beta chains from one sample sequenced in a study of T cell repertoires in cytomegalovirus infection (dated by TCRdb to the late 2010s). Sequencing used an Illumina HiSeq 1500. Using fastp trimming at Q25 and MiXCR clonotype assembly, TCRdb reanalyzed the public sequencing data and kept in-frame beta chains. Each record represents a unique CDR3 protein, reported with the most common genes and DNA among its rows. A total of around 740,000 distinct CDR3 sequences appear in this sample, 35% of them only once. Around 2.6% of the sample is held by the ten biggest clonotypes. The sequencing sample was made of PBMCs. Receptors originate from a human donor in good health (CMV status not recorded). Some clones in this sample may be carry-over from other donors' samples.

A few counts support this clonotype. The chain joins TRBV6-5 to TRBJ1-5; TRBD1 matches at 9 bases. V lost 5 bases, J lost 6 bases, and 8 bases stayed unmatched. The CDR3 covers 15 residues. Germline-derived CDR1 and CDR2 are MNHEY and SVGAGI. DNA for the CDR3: TGTGCCAGCAGTATGGGACAGGGAGGCAGTCAGCCCCAGCATTTT. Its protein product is CASSMGQGGSQPQHF.

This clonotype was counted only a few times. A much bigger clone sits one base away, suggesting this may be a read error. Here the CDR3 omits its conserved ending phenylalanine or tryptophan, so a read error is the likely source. In nucleotides, the CDR3 is TGTGCCAGCAGTTTCTTGAGGACAGAGTACAATGAGCAGTTCTTA. This sequence encodes CASSFLRTEYNEQFL. The chain joins TRBV28 to TRBJ2-1, with TRBD1 as a possible D gene (6 bases). This CDR3 has 15 residues. The germline V gene has CDR1 MDHEN and CDR2 SYDVKM. V was clipped by 3 bases and J by 4 bases, with 13 bases between them.

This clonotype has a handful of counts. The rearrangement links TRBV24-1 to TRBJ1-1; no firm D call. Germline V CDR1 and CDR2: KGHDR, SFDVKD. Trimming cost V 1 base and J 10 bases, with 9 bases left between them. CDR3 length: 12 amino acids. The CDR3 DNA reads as TGTGCCACCAGTGATTTTGGAGGAAGAGCTTTCTTT. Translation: CATSDFGGRAFF.

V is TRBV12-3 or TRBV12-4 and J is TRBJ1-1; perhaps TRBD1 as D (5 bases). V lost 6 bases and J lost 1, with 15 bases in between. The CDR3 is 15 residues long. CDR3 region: CASRRLMQGNTEAFF. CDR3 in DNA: TGTGCCAGCAGACGCCTTATGCAGGGGAACACTGAAGCTTTCTTT.

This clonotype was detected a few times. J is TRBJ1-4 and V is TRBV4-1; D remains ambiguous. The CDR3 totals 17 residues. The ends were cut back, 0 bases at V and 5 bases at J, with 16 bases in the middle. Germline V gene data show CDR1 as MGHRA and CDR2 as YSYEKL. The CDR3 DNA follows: TGCGCCAGCAGCCAAGATAAGGTTCGGGTTACAAATGAAAAACTGTTTTTT. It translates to CASSQDKVRVTNEKLFF.

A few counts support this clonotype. DNA for the CDR3: TGTGCCAGCAGCTTAGACCCCAAGCGGCAGGCTGTTAATAGCAATCAGCCCCAGCATTTT. Protein product: CASSLDPKRQAVNSNQPQHF. V is TRBV11-3 and J is TRBJ1-5; D call uncertain. V shed 0 bases and J shed 0 bases, with 21 bases lying between them. The CDR3 consists of 20 residues. Germline loops: CDR1 SGHNT, CDR2 YENEEA.

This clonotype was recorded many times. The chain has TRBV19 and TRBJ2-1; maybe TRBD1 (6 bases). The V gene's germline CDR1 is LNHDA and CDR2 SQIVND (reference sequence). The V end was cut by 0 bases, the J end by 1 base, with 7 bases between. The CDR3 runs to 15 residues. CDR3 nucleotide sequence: TGTGCCAGTAGTATAGACAGGGGATCCTACAATGAGCAGTTCTTC. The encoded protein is CASSIDRGSYNEQFF.

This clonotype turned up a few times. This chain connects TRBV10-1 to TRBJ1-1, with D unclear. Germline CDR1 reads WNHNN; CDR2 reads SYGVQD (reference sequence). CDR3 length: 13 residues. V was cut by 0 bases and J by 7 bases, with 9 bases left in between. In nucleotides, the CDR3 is TGCGCCAGCAGTGAGTCAGACCTTCATGAAGCTTTCTTT. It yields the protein CASSESDLHEAFF.

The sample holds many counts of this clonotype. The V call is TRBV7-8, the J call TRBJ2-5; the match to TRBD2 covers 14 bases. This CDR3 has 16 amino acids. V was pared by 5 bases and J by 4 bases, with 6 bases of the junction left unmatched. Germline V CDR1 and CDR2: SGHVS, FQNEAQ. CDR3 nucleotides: TGTGCCAGCAGCGCCAGACTAGCGGGAGGGATAGAGACCCAGTACTTC. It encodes CASSARLAGGIETQYF.

CDR3 in amino acids: CASSPPRLGRGIGQYF. Here the CDR3 DNA reads TGTGCCAGCAGCCCGCCCCGACTGGGGAGAGGTATCGGGCAGTACTTC. The V and J genes are TRBV7-9 and TRBJ2-7, with D perhaps TRBD2 (5 bases). V lost 5 bases, J lost 9 bases, and 26 bases lay in between. The CDR3 is 16 amino acids. Germline V gene data show CDR1 as SEHNR and CDR2 as FQNEAQ (reference sequence).

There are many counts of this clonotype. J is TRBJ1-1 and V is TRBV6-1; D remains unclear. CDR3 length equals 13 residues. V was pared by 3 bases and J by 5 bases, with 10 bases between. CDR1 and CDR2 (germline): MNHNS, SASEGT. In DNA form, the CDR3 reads TGTGCCAGCAGTGAGAACAAATTTACTGAAGCTTTCTTT. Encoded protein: CASSENKFTEAFF.

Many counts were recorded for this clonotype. CDR3 sequence (DNA): TGTGCCAGCAGCTTGGCAACAGGGCCCTACGAGCAGTACTTC. Its protein is CASSLATGPYEQYF. The chain couples TRBV7-6 to TRBJ2-7; perhaps TRBD1 as D (6 bases). The CDR3 has 14 residues. Germline CDR1 reads SGHVS; CDR2 reads FNYEAQ. V gave up 3 bases and J gave up 2 bases, with 11 bases separating them.

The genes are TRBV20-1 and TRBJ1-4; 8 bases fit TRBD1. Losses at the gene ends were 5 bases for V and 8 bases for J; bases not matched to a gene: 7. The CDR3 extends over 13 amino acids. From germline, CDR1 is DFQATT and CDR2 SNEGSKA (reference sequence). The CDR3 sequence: CSALTGEKEKLFF. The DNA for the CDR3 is TGCAGTGCTCTGACAGGGGAGAAGGAAAAACTGTTTTTT.